This TCR beta chain was found in a study of CD8+ T cells in alopecia areata. Study-wide background: Treatment comprised oral tofacitinib, 5 to 10 mg twice daily, in treated patients.

The sequencing template was cDNA reverse transcribed from extracted RNA. The protocol was immunoSEQ multiplex PCR, while the TCRdb copy is restricted to in-frame clones and leaves out a portion. The table records some 120,000 clones, 58% of them present only once. The source of this sequence is a human donor with alopecia areata. Sequences were derived from CD4+ T cells sorted from blood, sampled at week 0.

CDR3 in amino acids: CASKGDEQFF. CDR3 coding DNA: TGTGCCAGTAAAGGAGATGAGCAGTTCTTC. The J gene is TRBJ2-1, the V gene TRBV19; D is uncertain. Per germline, CDR1 LNHDA and CDR2 SQIVND (reference sequence). The CDR3 contains 10 residues. Trimming pared 7 bases from V and 8 bases from J, leaving 6 bases between.